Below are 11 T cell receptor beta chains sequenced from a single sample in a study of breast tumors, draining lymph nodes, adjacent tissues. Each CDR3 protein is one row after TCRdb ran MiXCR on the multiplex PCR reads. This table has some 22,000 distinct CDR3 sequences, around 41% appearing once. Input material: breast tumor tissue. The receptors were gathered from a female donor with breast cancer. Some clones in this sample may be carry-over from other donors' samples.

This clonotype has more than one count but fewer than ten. The CDR3 DNA sequence: TGTGCCAGCAGTGTAACGGACGGGGAGACCCAGTACTTC. Its protein is CASSVTDGETQYF. This rearrangement joins TRBV6-4 to TRBJ2-5, with D uncertain. There are 13 residues in the CDR3. The germline V and J ends were trimmed by 4 bases and 5 bases, with 11 bases remaining between them. Per the germline V gene, CDR1 is MRHNA and CDR2 is SNTAGT.

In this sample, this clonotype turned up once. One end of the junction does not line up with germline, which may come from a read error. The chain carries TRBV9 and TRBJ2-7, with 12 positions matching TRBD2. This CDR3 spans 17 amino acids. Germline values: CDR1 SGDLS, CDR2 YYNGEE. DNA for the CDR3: TGTGTCAGCAGCGTAGGGCTGGGACTAGCGGGCACCTACGAGCAGTACTTC. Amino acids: CVSSVGLGLAGTYEQYF.

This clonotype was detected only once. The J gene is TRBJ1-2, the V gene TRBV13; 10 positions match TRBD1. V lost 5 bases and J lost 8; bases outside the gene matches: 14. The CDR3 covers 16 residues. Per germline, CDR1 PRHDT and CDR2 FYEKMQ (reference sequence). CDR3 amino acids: CASSPLTDRGRRGYTF. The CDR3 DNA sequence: TGTGCCAGCAGCCCCCTCACCGACAGGGGGCGAAGGGGCTACACCTTC. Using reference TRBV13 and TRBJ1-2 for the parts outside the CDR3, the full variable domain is AAGVIQSPRHLIKEKRETATLKCYPIPRHDTVYWYQQGPGQDPQFLISFYEKMQSDKGSIPDRFSAQQFSDYHSELNMSSLELGDSALYFCASSPLTDRGRRGYTFGSGTRLTVV.

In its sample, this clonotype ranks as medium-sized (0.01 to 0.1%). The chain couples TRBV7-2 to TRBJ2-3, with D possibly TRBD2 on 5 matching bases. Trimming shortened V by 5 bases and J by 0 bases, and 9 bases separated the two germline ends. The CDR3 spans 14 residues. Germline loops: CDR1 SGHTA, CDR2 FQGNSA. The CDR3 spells CASSPGGSTDTQYF. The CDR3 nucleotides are TGTGCCAGCAGCCCAGGCGGGAGCACAGATACGCAGTATTTT.

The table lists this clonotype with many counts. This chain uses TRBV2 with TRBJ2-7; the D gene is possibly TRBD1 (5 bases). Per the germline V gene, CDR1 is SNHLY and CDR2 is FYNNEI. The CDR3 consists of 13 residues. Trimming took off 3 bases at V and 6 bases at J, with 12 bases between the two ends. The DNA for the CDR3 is TGTGCCAGCAGTGAGGTTCCCACAGGCGAGCAGTACTTC. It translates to CASSEVPTGEQYF.

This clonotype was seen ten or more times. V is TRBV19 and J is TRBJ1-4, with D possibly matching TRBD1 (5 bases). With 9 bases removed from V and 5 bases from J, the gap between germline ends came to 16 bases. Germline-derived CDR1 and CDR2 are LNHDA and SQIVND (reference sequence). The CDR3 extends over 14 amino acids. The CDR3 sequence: CASRWGGPNEKLFF. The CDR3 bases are TGTGCCAGCCGCTGGGGCGGCCCGAATGAAAAACTGTTTTTT.

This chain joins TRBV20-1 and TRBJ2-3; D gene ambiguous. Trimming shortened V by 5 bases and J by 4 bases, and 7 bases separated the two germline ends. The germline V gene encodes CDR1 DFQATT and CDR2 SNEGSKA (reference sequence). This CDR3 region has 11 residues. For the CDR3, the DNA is TGCAGTGCTCTCGTTTCAGATACGCAGTATTTT. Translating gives CSALVSDTQYF.

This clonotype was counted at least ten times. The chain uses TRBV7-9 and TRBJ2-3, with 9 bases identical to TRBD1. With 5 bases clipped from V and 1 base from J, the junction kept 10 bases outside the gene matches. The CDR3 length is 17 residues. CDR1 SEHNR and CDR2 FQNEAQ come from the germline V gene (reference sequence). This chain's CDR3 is CASSHRTGVPGTDTQYF. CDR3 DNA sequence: TGTGCCAGCAGCCACCGGACAGGGGTGCCGGGCACAGATACGCAGTATTTT.

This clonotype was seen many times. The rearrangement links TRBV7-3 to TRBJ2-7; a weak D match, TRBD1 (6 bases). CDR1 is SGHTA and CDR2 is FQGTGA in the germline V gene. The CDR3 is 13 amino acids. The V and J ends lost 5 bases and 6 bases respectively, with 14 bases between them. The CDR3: CASSPLGAGEQYF. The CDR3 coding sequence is TGTGCCAGCAGCCCCTTGGGGGCGGGCGAGCAGTACTTC.

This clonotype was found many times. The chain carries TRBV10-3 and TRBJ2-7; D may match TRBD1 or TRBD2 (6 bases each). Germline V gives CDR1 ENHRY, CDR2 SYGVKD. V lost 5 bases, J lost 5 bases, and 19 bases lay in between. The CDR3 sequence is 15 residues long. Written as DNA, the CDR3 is TGTGCCATCAGTCGGACAGAACTAGCATTCAACGAGCAGTACTTC. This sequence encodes CAISRTELAFNEQYF.

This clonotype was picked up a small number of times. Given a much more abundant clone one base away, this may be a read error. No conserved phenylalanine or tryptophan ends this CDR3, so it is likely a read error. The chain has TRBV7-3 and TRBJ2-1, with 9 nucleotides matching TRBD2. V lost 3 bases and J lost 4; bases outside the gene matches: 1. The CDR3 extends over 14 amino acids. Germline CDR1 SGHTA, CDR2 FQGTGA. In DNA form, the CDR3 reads TGTGCCAGCAGCTTGAGCGGGAGGTACAATGAGCAGTTCCTC. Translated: CASSLSGRYNEQFL.